Listed here are 27 T cell receptor beta chains from one sample, sequenced in a study of cytomegalovirus exposure and HLA in healthy donors. Assay: immunoSEQ multiplex PCR; the TCRdb copy retains only in-frame clones and omits some. The sample has about 68,000 clones, about nine tenths seen once; the top ten hold about 3.2%. The sequenced sample was PBMCs. The receptor set was obtained from a man between 18 and 35 years old in good health and CMV-seronegative.

The V and J genes are TRBV18 and TRBJ2-1, with TRBD2 as a possible D gene (5 bases). The CDR3 extends over 13 amino acids. CDR1 is KGHSH, CDR2 LQKENI, per germline. Trimming took off 3 bases at V and 5 bases at J, with 8 bases between the two ends. CDR3 bases: TGTGCCAGCTCACCCTCTAGCAACAATGAGCAGTTCTTC. As protein: CASSPSSNNEQFF.

This chain connects TRBV19 to TRBJ2-2; no clear D gene. Germline loops: CDR1 LNHDA, CDR2 SQIVND (reference sequence). With 6 bases removed from V and 3 bases from J, the gap between germline ends came to 8 bases. The CDR3 sequence is 13 residues long. In DNA form, the CDR3 reads TGTGCCAGTAGGAACGTAGACACCGGGGAGCTGTTTTTT. Its protein is CASRNVDTGELFF.

This sequence joins TRBV7-9 and TRBJ1-1, with D uncertain. Germline CDR1 reads SEHNR; CDR2 reads FQNEAQ (reference sequence). The CDR3 length is 15 residues. V lost 5 bases to trimming and J lost 10 bases, with 23 bases between them. CDR3 DNA: TGTGCCAGCAGCCCCCGGGAGGGCACTTCCGAAGGAGCTTTCTTT. Its translation is CASSPREGTSEGAFF.

This clone appeared a single time. The chain carries TRBV28 and TRBJ2-7; 7 bases agree with TRBD2. CDR3 length equals 17 residues. CDR1 and CDR2 (germline): MDHEN, SYDVKM. V lost 3 bases and J lost 6; bases outside the gene matches: 17. The CDR3 sequence: CASSFLSFWEGQFEQYF. The CDR3 DNA sequence: TGTGCCAGCAGTTTTCTCTCCTTTTGGGAGGGCCAATTCGAGCAGTACTTC.

This clone was observed once. A junction end diverges from the germline sequence, so it may reflect a read error. The rearrangement uses TRBV7-7 and TRBJ2-2, with TRBD1 as a possible D gene (5 bases). The CDR3 extends over 16 amino acids. The germline V gene encodes CDR1 SSHAT and CDR2 FNYEAQ (reference sequence). Here the CDR3 reads CASSLVGSRDTGELFF. In DNA form, the CDR3 reads TGTGCTAGCAGCTTAGTCGGTAGCAGGGACACCGGGGAGCTGTTTTTT.

The chain links TRBV9 to TRBJ1-5; tentative D call: TRBD1 (5 bases). This CDR3 contains 15 residues. V lost 8 bases and J 9 bases, leaving 24 bases between the germline ends. Germline assignment: CDR1 SGDLS and CDR2 YYNGEE. The CDR3 bases are TGTGCCAGGCAACATTATGGCCCGGGGGGTACGCCCCAGCATTTT. It codes for CARQHYGPGGTPQHF. The full variable domain, with the rest looked up from reference TRBV9 and TRBJ1-5, is DSGVTQTPKHLITATGQRVTLRCSPRSGDLSVYWYQQSLDQGLQFLIQYYNGEERAKGNILERFSAQQFPDLHSELNLSSLELGDSALYFCARQHYGPGGTPQHFGDGTRLSIL.

J is TRBJ2-1 and V is TRBV4-3; 10 bases map to TRBD1. Germline trimming cut 0 bases from V and 6 bases from J; bases unmatched to any gene: 5. The germline V gene has CDR1 LGHNA and CDR2 YSLEER. The CDR3 length is 16 residues. DNA of the CDR3: TGCGCCAGCAGCCAAGAGGAAAGGACAGGGGGCAATGAGCAGTTCTTC. Translation: CASSQEERTGGNEQFF.

The chain carries TRBV28 and TRBJ1-5, with 7 bases identical to TRBD1. The V gene's germline CDR1 is MDHEN and CDR2 SYDVKM. The junction had 9 bases not matched to a gene; V was cut back by 8 bases and J by 5 bases. The CDR3 has 14 amino acids. CDR3 coding DNA: TGTGCCAGCCTCCCAGGGGGTTGGCATCAGCCCCAGCATTTT. Protein: CASLPGGWHQPQHF.

The chain employs TRBV28 and TRBJ1-1, with D possibly matching TRBD1 (6 bases). The CDR3 covers 13 residues. Trimming pared 3 bases from V and 3 bases from J, leaving 8 bases between. Germline V CDR1 and CDR2: MDHEN, SYDVKM. The DNA for the CDR3 is TGTGCCAGCAGTTTGGGACAACACACTGAAGCTTTCTTT. Amino acid sequence: CASSLGQHTEAFF.

This clone was recorded only once. J is TRBJ2-1 and V is TRBV27, with TRBD2 matching 7 bases. Germline trimming cut 5 bases from V and 0 bases from J; bases unmatched to any gene: 4. CDR3 size: 15 residues. The germline gives CDR1 MNHEY, CDR2 SMNVEV (reference sequence). The DNA for the CDR3 is TGTGCCAGCAGTCCCTTAGCGGGCTCCTACAATGAGCAGTTCTTC. It encodes CASSPLAGSYNEQFF.

The V and J genes are TRBV28 and TRBJ1-2; D gene uncertain. The ends were cut back, 5 bases at V and 6 bases at J, with 13 bases in the middle. The CDR3 is 13 residues long. Germline lookup yields CDR1 MDHEN and CDR2 SYDVKM. The DNA of the CDR3 is TGTGCCAGCAGTGGGGATTTGAGGGATGGCTACACCTTC. Residues: CASSGDLRDGYTF.

The chain uses TRBV9 and TRBJ2-1, with TRBD2 identical over 11 bases. Germline assignment: CDR1 SGDLS and CDR2 YYNGEE. The ends lost 2 bases at V and 3 bases at J; junction bases unmatched: 7. The CDR3 spans 17 residues. CDR3 coding DNA: TGTGCCAGCAGCGTCGGACTAGCGGGCCGCTACTACAATGAGCAGTTCTTC. Translation gives CASSVGLAGRYYNEQFF.

The rearrangement links TRBV5-6 to TRBJ2-1; 10 bases line up with TRBD2. CDR1 and CDR2 (germline): SGHDT, YYEEEE. Trimming removed 0 bases from V and 12 bases from J; junction bases left unmatched: 12. The CDR3 length is 16 residues. CDR3 bases: TGTGCCAGCAGCTTGGGTGAAGCTAGCGGGAGCGGGGGGCAGTTCTTC. Encoded protein: CASSLGEASGSGGQFF.

V and J are TRBV6-6 and TRBJ2-1, with 12 bases fitting TRBD2. Germline trimming cut 4 bases from V and 3 bases from J; bases unmatched to any gene: 1. Germline loops: CDR1 MNHNY, CDR2 SVGAGI (reference sequence). The CDR3 has 15 amino acids. CDR3 sequence reads: CASSWGLAGYNEQFF. CDR3 nucleotides: TGTGCCAGCAGTTGGGGACTAGCGGGCTACAATGAGCAGTTCTTC.

The chain has TRBV29-1 and TRBJ1-2; TRBD1 might be the D (5 bases). CDR3 length: 15 residues. Germline V gene data show CDR1 as SQVTM and CDR2 as ANQGSEA. Trimming left V 3 bases short and J 7 bases short, with 21 bases between. This chain's CDR3 is CSVEGDAGRFSGYTF. CDR3 nucleotides: TGCAGCGTTGAGGGGGACGCGGGGCGTTTCTCTGGCTACACCTTC.

The chain employs TRBV6-4 and TRBJ2-3; D unresolved. CDR3 size: 13 residues. Germline V CDR1 and CDR2: MRHNA, SNTAGT. V lost 4 bases and J 2 bases, leaving 7 bases between the germline ends. The CDR3 is CASSGATTDTQYF. The DNA of the CDR3 is TGTGCCAGCAGTGGAGCGACCACAGATACGCAGTATTTT.

V is TRBV10-3 and J is TRBJ2-3, with 11 bases lining up with TRBD2. In germline, CDR1 is ENHRY, CDR2 SYGVKD. The CDR3 length is 14 residues. The V gene end was trimmed by 10 bases and the J gene end by 6 bases; junction bases not matched to a gene: 9. The CDR3 bases are TGTGCCACCACTACTAGCGGGGGTAGGGATACGCAGTATTTT. It yields the protein CATTTSGGRDTQYF.

V and J are TRBV7-2 and TRBJ2-1; 15 nucleotides agree with TRBD2. This CDR3 is built from 17 residues. Looked up from germline, CDR1 is SGHTA and CDR2 is FQGNSA. V shed 5 bases, J shed 2 bases, and the junction held 4 bases outside the gene matches. CDR3 bases: TGTGCCAGCAGCCGGACTAGCGGGAGGGAGGCCTACAATGAGCAGTTCTTC. Translated: CASSRTSGREAYNEQFF.

The chain carries TRBV27 and TRBJ2-3; D is undetermined. Germline V gene sequence: CDR1 MNHEY, CDR2 SMNVEV (reference sequence). CDR3 length: 10 amino acids. V lost 8 bases and J lost 4, with 4 bases in between. The chain's CDR3 is CASYADTQYF. CDR3 DNA sequence: TGTGCCAGCTATGCAGATACGCAGTATTTT.

This chain connects TRBV6-5 to TRBJ2-3, with D possibly TRBD1 on 6 matching bases. Germline values: CDR1 MNHEY, CDR2 SVGAGI. The CDR3 has 15 amino acids. V lost 2 bases, J lost 0 bases, and 9 bases lay in between. This CDR3 reads CASSYRGLSTDTQYF. Written as DNA, the CDR3 is TGTGCCAGCAGTTACAGGGGGTTAAGCACAGATACGCAGTATTTT.

Written as DNA, the CDR3 is TGTGCCAGCAGTTCCCTCGGACAGGGGACTAATGAAAAACTGTTTTTT. Translation: CASSSLGQGTNEKLFF. J is TRBJ1-4 and V is TRBV28, with 9 bases that match TRBD1. Germline V gene data show CDR1 as MDHEN and CDR2 as SYDVKM. CDR3 length equals 16 residues. The J segment lost 2 bases and the V segment lost 4 bases, leaving 5 bases of the junction unmatched.

The rearrangement uses TRBV9 and TRBJ2-2; TRBD2 agrees at 7 bases. J gave up 5 bases and V 4 bases, and 2 bases lay outside the gene matches. The germline V gene has CDR1 SGDLS and CDR2 YYNGEE. The CDR3 extends over 13 amino acids. Written as DNA, the CDR3 is TGTGCCAGCAGCCTACTAGCGACCGGGGAGCTGTTTTTT. Protein sequence: CASSLLATGELFF.

This chain connects TRBV2 to TRBJ2-7; TRBD1 matches 12 bases. V was clipped by 4 bases and J by 0 bases; unmatched bases: 10. CDR1 is SNHLY and CDR2 is FYNNEI in the germline V gene. The CDR3 has 18 amino acids. The CDR3 here is CASSGDRGLSKSSYEQYF. DNA of the CDR3: TGTGCCAGCAGTGGGGACAGGGGGCTCTCAAAGAGCTCCTACGAGCAGTACTTC.

The chain employs TRBV7-2 and TRBJ2-7, with 7 bases fitting TRBD1. Germline V gene sequence: CDR1 SGHTA, CDR2 FQGNSA. The trim removed 6 bases at V and 4 bases at J, leaving 0 bases unmatched. The CDR3 is made up of 11 amino acids. This chain's CDR3 is CASRQGYEQYF. The CDR3 region has the DNA TGTGCCAGCAGACAGGGGTACGAGCAGTACTTC.

V and J are TRBV28 and TRBJ2-7; no definite D call. This CDR3 region has 15 residues. Trimming removed 3 bases at V and 6 bases at J, with 18 bases between. CDR1 is MDHEN, CDR2 SYDVKM, per germline. The CDR3 region is CASSFLAASGSEQYF. The CDR3 DNA follows: TGTGCCAGCAGTTTCCTGGCGGCCTCCGGTAGCGAGCAGTACTTC.

The rearrangement links TRBV9 to TRBJ2-1; TRBD2 aligns across 7 bases. Looked up from germline, CDR1 is SGDLS and CDR2 is YYNGEE. The CDR3 is 15 residues long. The J segment lost 3 bases and the V segment lost 0 bases, leaving 3 bases of the junction unmatched. This chain's CDR3 is CASSVGGGGYNEQFF. The CDR3 DNA reads as TGTGCCAGCAGCGTAGGGGGCGGGGGCTACAATGAGCAGTTCTTC.

The chain is built from TRBV30 and TRBJ1-2; 9 bases are a match to TRBD1. Trimming cost V 6 bases and J 6 bases; bases outside gene matches: 5. Looked up from germline, CDR1 is GTSNPN and CDR2 is SVGIG (reference sequence). CDR3 length: 12 amino acids. CDR3 DNA sequence: TGTGCCTGTAACAGGGGGCAGAATGGCTACACCTTC. It codes for CACNRGQNGYTF.